A selection of T cell receptor beta chains follows, all from one sample in a study of cytomegalovirus exposure and HLA in healthy donors. TCRdb's copy holds only in-frame clones and misses some; the assay was immunoSEQ multiplex PCR. The table has 100,000 to 150,000 clones, roughly 80% seen once. The sequenced sample was PBMCs. All receptors come from a middle-aged woman in good health and CMV-seronegative. CDR3s include the opening cysteine and the closing phenylalanine or tryptophan. A D gene is named only where the DNA matches it firmly. Clone size is not always given. Where it is, it says once, few, many or a class for expanded clones.

size	length	V	J	D	DNA	CDR3
.	15	TRBV5-1	TRBJ2-1	TRBD2	TGCGCCAGCAGCACGGGACTAGCGGGGAACAATGAGCAGTTCTTC	CASSTGLAGNNEQFF
.	11	TRBV7-2	TRBJ2-3	.	TGTGCCAGCAGCCAATCAGATACGCAGTATTTT	CASSQSDTQYF
few	19	TRBV28	TRBJ2-7	.	TGTGCCAGCAGTTCTGGACAGGCAAATTTGGGGGGTCTGACCTACGAGCAGTACTTC	CASSSGQANLGGLTYEQYF
.	14	TRBV9	TRBJ1-3	.	TGTGCCAGCAGCGTAGCTCGCTCTGGAAACACCATATATTTT	CASSVARSGNTIYF
.	14	TRBV6-1	TRBJ2-1	TRBD1	TGTGCCAGCAGCACCGACAGGGCAAACAATGAGCAGTTCTTC	CASSTDRANNEQFF
.	16	TRBV5-8	TRBJ2-7	TRBD1	TGTGCCAGCAGCTTTTTTGGGACAGGGGTTCTTGGCGAGCAGTACTTC	CASSFFGTGVLGEQYF
few	13	TRBV11-2	TRBJ2-7	TRBD1	TGTGCCAGCAGCTTAGAAACAGGGGGCGAGCAGTACTTC	CASSLETGGEQYF
.	15	TRBV28	TRBJ2-1	.	TGTGCCAGCAGTTTACCAGGGATGAACTACAATGGGCAGTTCTTC	CASSLPGMNYNGQFF
once	20	TRBV11-3	TRBJ2-7	TRBD2	TGTGCCAGCCGAAAAACGACAGGAATGATTAGCGGGAGGGCCTCCTACGAGCAGTACTTC	CASRKTTGMISGRASYEQYF
.	19	TRBV7-9	TRBJ2-5	.	TGTTCCAGCAGCTTAGCCAAGCGGCGAACTAGCAACTTCAGAGAGACCCAGTACTTC	CSSSLAKRRTSNFRETQYF
once	13	TRBV7-2	TRBJ2-7	.	TGTGCCAGCAGCTTTGCGGGGACTGAGGAGCAGTACTTC	CASSFAGTEEQYF
few	11	TRBV5-8	TRBJ2-1	.	TGTGCCAGCACGGGCTACAATGAGCAGTTCTTC	CASTGYNEQFF
.	13	TRBV18	TRBJ1-5	.	TGTGCCAGCTCCCGGGAACTAAATCAGCCCCAGCATTTT	CASSRELNQPQHF
once	12	TRBV7-9	TRBJ2-7	TRBD1	TGTTCCAGCAGTCCCCAGGGGGACGAGCAGTACTTC	CSSSPQGDEQYF
.	14	TRBV6-1	TRBJ1-4	.	TGTGCCAGCAGGCCGTCAGGCCCCTCTGAAAAACTGTTTTTT	CASRPSGPSEKLFF
.	15	TRBV5-4	TRBJ2-1	TRBD2	TGTGCCAGCAGCCCGACTAGCGGGAGACGGACTGGGCAGTTCTTC	CASSPTSGRRTGQFF
.	15	TRBV27	TRBJ1-1	.	TGTGCCAGCAGGTTATACGTTTCGGACACCACTGAAGCTTTCTTT	CASRLYVSDTTEAFF
once	17	TRBV7-8	TRBJ2-4	TRBD2	TGTGCCAGCAGCTTAGCGGGCCCGGGGGAGGGCAAAAACAGTCAGTACTTC	CASSLAGPGEGKNSQYF
.	15	TRBV15	TRBJ2-7	.	TGTGCCACCAGCAGAGATACGGGAATTGGAGTACTTCAGTACTTC	CATSRDTGIGVLQYF
few	13	TRBV10-3	TRBJ2-5	TRBD2	TGTGCCTCCACGCGGGGGGGGCAAGAGACCCAGTACTTC	CASTRGGQETQYF
.	15	TRBV25-1	TRBJ2-6	TRBD1	TGTGCCAGCAGTGTACAGGGGTCCGGGGCCAACGTCCTGACTTTC	CASSVQGSGANVLTF
.	13	TRBV6-5	TRBJ2-7	TRBD1	TGTGCCAGCAGCCCCGGGACAGGGTTCGAGCAGTACTTC	CASSPGTGFEQYF
.	16	TRBV11-2	TRBJ2-7	TRBD2	TGTGCCAGCAGCTTAGGGTACGAGGGGAGGGTCTACGAGCAGTACTTC	CASSLGYEGRVYEQYF
.	13	TRBV19	TRBJ2-1	.	TGTGCCAGTAGTATTACAGACTACAATGAGCAGTTCTTC	CASSITDYNEQFF
.	16	TRBV28	TRBJ1-4	.	TGTGCCAGCAGTCCTCTAGGCCACGCAACTAATGAAAAACTGTTTTTT	CASSPLGHATNEKLFF
.	14	TRBV28	TRBJ1-2	TRBD1	TGTGCCAGCAGTTTCACAGGGGCAAACTATGGCTACACCTTC	CASSFTGANYGYTF
.	15	TRBV9	TRBJ2-1	.	TGTGCCAGCAGCGTAGCGGCGGGGAGCTACAATGAGCAGTTCTTC	CASSVAAGSYNEQFF
once	14	TRBV9	TRBJ2-7	.	TGTGCCAGCAGCGGCCGGGACTCTCGCTACGAGCAGTACTTC	CASSGRDSRYEQYF
.	13	TRBV18	TRBJ2-1	.	TGTGCCAGCTCGACTAACAAGTACAATGAGCAGTTCTTC	CASSTNKYNEQFF
few	9	TRBV20-1	TRBJ1-2	.	TGCAGCATGAGCTATGGCTACACCTTC	CSMSYGYTF
.	17	TRBV7-3	TRBJ2-3	TRBD2	TGTGCCAGCAGCTTAACTTTAGCGGGAGAGGGATCAGATACGCAGTATTTT	CASSLTLAGEGSDTQYF
.	17	TRBV18	TRBJ1-2	TRBD1	TGTGCCAGCTCTCCCCCCGACCGGGACAGGGGGAACTATGGCTACACCTTC	CASSPPDRDRGNYGYTF
.	13	TRBV28	TRBJ2-7	.	TGTGCCAGCAGTCCCGGTCAGGGTGAGGAGCAGTACTTC	CASSPGQGEEQYF
.	15	TRBV4-2	TRBJ2-7	TRBD2	TGTGCCAGCAGCCAAGACGCGGGAGGGAGCTACGAGCAGTACTTC	CASSQDAGGSYEQYF
.	17	TRBV4-2	TRBJ2-5	.	TGTGCCAGCAGCCAAGTTGTAGGACTTCCAGCCCAAGAGACCCAGTACTTC	CASSQVVGLPAQETQYF
.	17	TRBV2	TRBJ2-2	TRBD1	TGTGCCAGCAGTCGCCCCGACGGACAGGGGAACACCGGGGAGCTGTTTTTT	CASSRPDGQGNTGELFF
.	15	TRBV18	TRBJ1-1	.	TGTGCCAGCTCACCGGGGGAGGGGAGTGACACTGAAGCTTTCTTT	CASSPGEGSDTEAFF
.	14	TRBV27	TRBJ2-7	.	TGTGCCAGCAGTGAACTAGGCGGAGCCTACGAGCAGTACTTC	CASSELGGAYEQYF